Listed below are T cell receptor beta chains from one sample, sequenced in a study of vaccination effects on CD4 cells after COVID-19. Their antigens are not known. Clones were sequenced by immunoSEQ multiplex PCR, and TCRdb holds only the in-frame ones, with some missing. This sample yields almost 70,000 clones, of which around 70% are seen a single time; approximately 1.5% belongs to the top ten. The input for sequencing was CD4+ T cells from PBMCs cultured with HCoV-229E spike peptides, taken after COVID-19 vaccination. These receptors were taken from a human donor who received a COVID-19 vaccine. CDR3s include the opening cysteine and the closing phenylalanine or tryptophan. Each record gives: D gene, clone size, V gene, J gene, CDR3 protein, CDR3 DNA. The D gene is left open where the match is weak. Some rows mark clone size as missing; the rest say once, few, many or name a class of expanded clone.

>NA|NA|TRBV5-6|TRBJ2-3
CASSFPGSPDTQYF
TGTGCCAGCAGCTTTCCGGGGAGTCCAGATACGCAGTATTTT
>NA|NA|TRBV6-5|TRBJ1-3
CASRDSGRNTIYF
TGTGCCAGCAGGGACAGCGGCCGAAACACCATATATTTT
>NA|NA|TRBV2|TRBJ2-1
CASSGGQGAYNEQFF
TGTGCCAGCAGTGGGGGCCAGGGAGCCTACAATGAGCAGTTCTTC
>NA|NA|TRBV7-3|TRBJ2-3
CASSLYSTDTQYF
TGTGCCAGCAGCTTATACTCCACAGATACGCAGTATTTT
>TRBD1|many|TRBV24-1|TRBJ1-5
CATSGQGSNQPQHF
TGTGCCACCAGTGGACAGGGAAGCAATCAGCCCCAGCATTTT
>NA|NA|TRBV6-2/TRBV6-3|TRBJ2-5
CASSFLETQYF
TGTGCCAGCAGTTTCTTGGAGACCCAGTACTTC
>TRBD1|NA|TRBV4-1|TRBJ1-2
CASSQDGQGVYGYTF
TGCGCCAGCAGCCAAGATGGACAGGGGGTTTATGGCTACACCTTC
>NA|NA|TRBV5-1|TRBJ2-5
CASSLAVAETQYF
TGCGCCAGCAGCTTGGCCGTGGCGGAGACCCAGTACTTC
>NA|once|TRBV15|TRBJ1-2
CVTRRPGSPNYGYTF
TGTGTCACGAGGAGGCCAGGGAGCCCTAACTATGGCTACACCTTC
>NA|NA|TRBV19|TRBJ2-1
CASSIKGLSYNEQFF
TGTGCCAGTAGTATAAAAGGACTCTCCTACAATGAGCAGTTCTTC
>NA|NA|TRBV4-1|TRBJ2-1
CASSLSTGPAYNEQFF
TGCGCCAGCAGCCTTAGTACGGGACCGGCCTACAATGAGCAGTTCTTC
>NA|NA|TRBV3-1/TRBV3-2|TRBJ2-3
CASSQEQITDTQYF
TGTGCCAGCAGCCAAGAGCAGATCACAGATACGCAGTATTTT
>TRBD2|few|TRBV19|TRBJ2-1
CASSIGGGNEQFF
TGTGCCAGTAGTATAGGGGGGGGGAATGAGCAGTTCTTC
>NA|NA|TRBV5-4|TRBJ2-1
CASSSGGRGPYNEQFF
TGTGCCAGCAGCTCGGGGGGCAGGGGGCCCTACAATGAGCAGTTCTTC
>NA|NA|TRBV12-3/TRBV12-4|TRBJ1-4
CASSLEGEKLFF
TGTGCCAGCAGTTTAGAGGGAGAAAAACTGTTTTTT
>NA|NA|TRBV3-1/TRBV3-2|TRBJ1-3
CASNFRQAGNTIYF
TGTGCCAGCAATTTTCGGCAGGCCGGAAACACCATATATTTT
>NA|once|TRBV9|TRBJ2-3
CASSADDRYTQYF
TGTGCCAGCAGCGCCGACGACCGGTACACGCAGTATTTT
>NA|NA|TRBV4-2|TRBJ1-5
CASSQAGLRQPQHF
TGTGCCAGCAGCCAAGCGGGGTTGCGGCAGCCCCAGCATTTT
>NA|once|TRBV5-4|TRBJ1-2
CASTVTGPYGYTF
TGTGCCAGCACGGTAACAGGGCCCTATGGCTACACCTTC
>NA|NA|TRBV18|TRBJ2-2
CASSPGRASLDTGELFF
TGTGCCAGCTCACCAGGGAGAGCGTCCCTCGACACCGGGGAGCTGTTTTTT
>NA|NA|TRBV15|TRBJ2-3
CATSKTALLGTDTQYF
TGTGCCACCAGCAAGACAGCCCTACTCGGGACAGATACGCAGTATTTT
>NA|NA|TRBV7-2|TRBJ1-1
CASSLGGGRGGTEAFF
TGTGCCAGCAGCTTAGGAGGGGGGAGGGGTGGCACTGAAGCTTTCTTT
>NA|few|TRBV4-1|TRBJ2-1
CASSSQNPYNEQFF
TGCGCCAGCAGCTCGCAGAACCCCTACAATGAGCAGTTCTTC
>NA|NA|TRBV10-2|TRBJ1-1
CASNDPHMGGANTEAFF
TGCGCCAGCAACGACCCTCATATGGGGGGCGCGAACACTGAAGCTTTCTTT
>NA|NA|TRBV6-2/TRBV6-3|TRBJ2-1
CASSYPTNEQFF
TGTGCCAGCAGTTATCCCACTAATGAGCAGTTCTTC
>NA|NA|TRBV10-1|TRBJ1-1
CASSPTGANTEAFF
TGCGCCAGCAGTCCGACAGGCGCGAACACTGAAGCTTTCTTT
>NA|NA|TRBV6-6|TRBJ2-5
CASSYSIPTQYF
TGTGCCAGCAGTTACTCTATCCCGACCCAGTACTTC
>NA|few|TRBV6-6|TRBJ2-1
CASSIQIAVNEQFF
TGTGCCAGCAGTATCCAAATAGCGGTGAATGAGCAGTTCTTC
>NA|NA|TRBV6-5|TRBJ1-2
CASSYRGGYGYTF
TGTGCCAGCAGTTACCGAGGGGGCTATGGCTACACCTTC
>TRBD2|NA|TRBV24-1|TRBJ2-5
CATSDNRLAGVGETQYF
TGTGCCACCAGTGATAATCGTCTAGCGGGGGTCGGAGAGACCCAGTACTTC
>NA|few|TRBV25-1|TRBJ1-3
CASSEWSSTGRNTIYF
TGTGCCAGCAGTGAGTGGTCGAGCACTGGGAGAAACACCATATATTTT
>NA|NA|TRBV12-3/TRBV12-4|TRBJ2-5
CASSRSFQYF
TGTGCCAGCAGTCGTAGCTTCCAGTACTTC
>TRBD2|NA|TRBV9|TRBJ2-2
CASSASGGTHTGELFF
TGTGCCAGCAGCGCTAGCGGGGGGACGCACACCGGGGAGCTGTTTTTT
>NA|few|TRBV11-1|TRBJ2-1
CASSLAPGEREQFF
TGTGCCAGCAGCTTGGCTCCGGGTGAACGTGAGCAGTTCTTC
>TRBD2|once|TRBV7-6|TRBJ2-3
CASSLVAGGLTTDTQYF
TGTGCCAGCAGCTTAGTAGCGGGGGGGCTTACGACAGATACGCAGTATTTT
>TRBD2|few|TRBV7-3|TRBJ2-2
CASSLMGGSNTGELFF
TGTGCCAGCAGCTTAATGGGGGGGTCGAACACCGGGGAGCTGTTTTTT
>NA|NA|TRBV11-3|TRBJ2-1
CASSSGNGYNEQFF
TGTGCCAGCAGCTCCGGGAATGGCTACAATGAGCAGTTCTTC
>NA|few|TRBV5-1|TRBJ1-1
CASSPAGGMNTEAFF
TGCGCCAGCAGCCCCGCGGGGGGGATGAACACTGAAGCTTTCTTT
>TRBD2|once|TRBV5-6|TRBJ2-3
CASSSATSGGPQYF
TGTGCCAGCAGCTCCGCGACTAGCGGGGGCCCGCAGTATTTT
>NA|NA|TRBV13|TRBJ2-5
CASSLAGSETQYF
TGTGCCAGCAGCTTAGCGGGCTCGGAGACCCAGTACTTC
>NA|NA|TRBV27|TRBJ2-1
CASSPRGAGRGNEQFF
TGTGCCAGCAGTCCCCGCGGGGCAGGGAGAGGCAATGAGCAGTTCTTC
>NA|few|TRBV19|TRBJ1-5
CATRPYSNQPQHF
TGTGCCACTAGGCCCTATAGCAATCAGCCCCAGCATTTT
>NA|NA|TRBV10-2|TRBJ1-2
CAFRDNYGYTF
TGCGCCTTCCGGGATAACTATGGCTACACCTTC
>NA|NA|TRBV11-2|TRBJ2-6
CASSPLRTSGANVLTF
TGTGCCAGCAGCCCGTTAAGGACGAGTGGGGCCAACGTCCTGACTTTC
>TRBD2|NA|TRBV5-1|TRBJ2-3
CASSPNSGRTDTQYF
TGCGCCAGCAGCCCGAATAGCGGGCGCACAGATACGCAGTATTTT
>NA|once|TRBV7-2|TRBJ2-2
CASSLAGGRELFF
TGTGCCAGCAGCTTAGCGGGCGGCCGGGAGCTGTTTTTT
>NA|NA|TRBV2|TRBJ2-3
CASRPGLSTDTQYF
TGTGCCAGCAGACCGGGACTCAGCACAGATACGCAGTATTTT
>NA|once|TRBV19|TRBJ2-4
CASSHTVSKNIQYF
TGTGCCAGTAGCCACACGGTGTCCAAAAACATTCAGTACTTC
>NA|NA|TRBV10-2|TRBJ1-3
CASSEGLAGGNTIYF
TGCGCCAGCAGTGAAGGCCTCGCGGGGGGAAACACCATATATTTT
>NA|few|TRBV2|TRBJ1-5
CASKEGTGSGQPQHF
TGTGCCAGCAAAGAAGGAACAGGGAGTGGTCAGCCCCAGCATTTT
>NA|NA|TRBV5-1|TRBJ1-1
CASSSYPGRNSEAFF
TGCGCCAGCAGCTCATACCCTGGACGGAACAGTGAAGCTTTCTTT
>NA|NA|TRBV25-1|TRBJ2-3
CASSDFYGRTDTQYF
TGTGCCAGCAGTGACTTTTACGGGCGCACAGATACGCAGTATTTT
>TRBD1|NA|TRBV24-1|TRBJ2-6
CAMDETGGRSGANVLTF
TGTGCCATGGATGAGACAGGGGGCCGCTCTGGGGCCAACGTCCTGACTTTC
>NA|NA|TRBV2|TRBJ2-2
CASSGYRTGELFF
TGTGCCAGCTCGGGATACCGTACCGGGGAGCTGTTTTTT
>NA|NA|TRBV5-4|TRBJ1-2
CASSVRGALPNYGYTF
TGTGCCAGCAGCGTACGGGGTGCCCTCCCCAACTATGGCTACACCTTC
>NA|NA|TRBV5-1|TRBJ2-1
CASSLTVPYNEQFF
TGCGCCAGCAGCTTGACGGTCCCCTACAATGAGCAGTTCTTC
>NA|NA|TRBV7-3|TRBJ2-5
CASSLGFGQETQYF
TGTGCCAGCAGCTTGGGATTTGGGCAAGAGACCCAGTACTTC
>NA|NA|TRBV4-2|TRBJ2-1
CASSQDASRASYNEQFF
TGTGCCAGCAGCCAAGATGCTTCTCGGGCCTCCTACAATGAGCAGTTCTTC
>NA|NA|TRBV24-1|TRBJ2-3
CATSDPRDGTDTQYF
TGTGCCACCAGTGATCCTCGGGACGGCACAGATACGCAGTATTTT
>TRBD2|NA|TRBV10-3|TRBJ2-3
CAISEGTTTDTQYF
TGTGCCATCAGTGAGGGGACTACCACAGATACGCAGTATTTT